A single sample gave rise to the 22 T cell receptor beta chains below, sequenced in a study of CD8 T cells in ankylosing spondylitis. TCRdb redid the calling of the 5' RACE reads with MiXCR, one entry per CDR3 protein. Of 240,000 or so distinct CDR3 sequences in the sample, about 9.1% are singletons; the top ten hold around 6.8%. Material for sequencing was blood, either unsorted or a sorted T cell fraction (not recorded which). The receptors originated from a male donor with ankylosing spondylitis or in good health (not recorded which).

Many counts were recorded for this clonotype. J is TRBJ2-7 and V is TRBV29-1; D unresolved. The CDR3 loop spans 14 amino acids. The germline V gene has CDR1 SQVTM and CDR2 ANQGSEA. V was clipped by 3 bases and J by 0 bases, with 12 bases between them. The CDR3, as DNA: TGCAGCGTTGAGGTTCCCAATTCCTCCTACGAGCAGTACTTC. Its translation: CSVEVPNSSYEQYF.

The sample holds many counts of this clonotype. The rearrangement links TRBV29-1 to TRBJ2-5; unclear D gene. V dropped 4 bases and J dropped 7 bases, with 7 bases sitting between them. CDR1 SQVTM and CDR2 ANQGSEA come from the germline V gene. The CDR3 is 10 amino acids. The CDR3: CSVGQPTQYF. CDR3 DNA sequence: TGCAGCGTTGGGCAGCCGACCCAGTACTTC.

Many counts were recorded for this clonotype. The rearrangement uses TRBV6-1 and TRBJ2-3; TRBD2 aligns across 10 bases. Germline CDR1 and CDR2: MNHNS and SASEGT. V shed 6 bases and J 2 bases; nucleotides not matched to a gene: 5. CDR3 length equals 15 residues. The CDR3 nucleotides read TGTGCCAGCAGCGCTAGCGGGGGCCCCACAGATACGCAGTATTTT. This encodes CASSASGGPTDTQYF.

V usage is TRBV7-9 and J usage is TRBJ2-7, with unresolved D. Germline V lookup: CDR1 SEHNR, CDR2 FQNEAQ (reference sequence). Trimming cost V 5 bases and J 3 bases, with 8 bases left between them. This CDR3 region has 12 residues. The DNA for the CDR3 is TGTGCCAGCAGCCTGACTGACTACGAGCAGTACTTC. It yields the protein CASSLTDYEQYF.

This clonotype was counted many times. This sequence joins TRBV4-1 and TRBJ2-2, with D perhaps assigned TRBD1 or TRBD2 (7 bases each). The V gene's germline CDR1 is MGHRA and CDR2 YSYEKL. Trimming left V 0 bases short and J 4 bases short, with 18 bases between. This CDR3 is 18 amino acids long. CDR3 residues: CASSQDPSGQGGTGELFF. CDR3 DNA: TGCGCCAGCAGCCAAGATCCTAGCGGCCAGGGGGGCACCGGGGAGCTGTTTTTT.

The sample holds many counts of this clonotype. This chain links TRBV20-1 with TRBJ2-2; D is possibly TRBD1 or TRBD2 (7 bases each). Trimming pared 6 bases from V and 1 base from J, leaving 15 bases between. Per the germline V gene, CDR1 is DFQATT and CDR2 is SNEGSKA (reference sequence). The CDR3 has 15 amino acids. The CDR3 here is CSARGGTMNTGELFF. CDR3 coding DNA: TGCAGTGCCAGGGGGGGGACGATGAACACCGGGGAGCTGTTTTTT.

This clonotype appeared a few times. The CDR3 DNA reads TGTGCCAGCAGTGAGCAGGGGGCAAGTGGGACTGAAGCTTTCTTT. Its translation: CASSEQGASGTEAFF. The J gene is TRBJ1-1, the V gene TRBV2; 8 positions agree with TRBD1. Germline CDR1 and CDR2: SNHLY and FYNNEI. The CDR3 spans 15 residues. Unmatched junction bases numbered 8, after V lost 3 bases and J lost 5 bases.

The chain is built from TRBV20-1 and TRBJ2-1; D unresolved. Germline assignment: CDR1 DFQATT and CDR2 SNEGSKA (reference sequence). The V end lost 1 base, the J end lost 10 bases, and 14 bases lay between the germline ends. The CDR3 is 13 amino acids. The CDR3 coding sequence is TGCAGTGCTAGAGCTGGACCAGCAAGGGAGCAGTTCTTC. Its protein is CSARAGPAREQFF.

This clonotype was counted only a few times. The rearrangement joins TRBV20-1 to TRBJ2-1; maybe TRBD2 (6 bases). The CDR3 is 14 residues long. The germline V gene has CDR1 DFQATT and CDR2 SNEGSKA (reference sequence). Trimming took 7 bases from V and 0 from J, leaving 13 bases between them. The CDR3 nucleotides read TGCAGTGGAAGGACCGGGAGCTCCTACAATGAGCAGTTCTTC. As protein: CSGRTGSSYNEQFF.

Worth noting for this clonotype: An end of the junction does not agree with germline; a read error may underlie this. This chain connects TRBV20-1 to TRBJ1-5, with D possibly matching TRBD1 (5 bases). Germline V CDR1 and CDR2: DFQATT, SNEGSKA (reference sequence). The CDR3 totals 17 residues. The CDR3 sequence: CCARGYIGGFSNQPQHF. The CDR3 DNA reads TGCTGTGCTAGAGGTTATATTGGGGGGTTTAGCAATCAGCCCCAGCATTTT.

V is TRBV9 and J is TRBJ2-6; 7 nucleotides line up with TRBD1. The CDR3 is 16 amino acids. The trim removed 4 bases at V and 2 bases at J, leaving 6 bases unmatched. Germline values: CDR1 SGDLS, CDR2 YYNGEE. CDR3 amino acids: CASSPTTGAGANVLTF. The DNA of the CDR3 is TGTGCCAGCAGCCCAACCACAGGGGCTGGGGCCAACGTCCTGACTTTC.

Many counts were recorded for this clonotype. This sequence joins TRBV20-1 and TRBJ2-5, with D unclear. CDR1 and CDR2 from the germline V gene are DFQATT and SNEGSKA (reference sequence). Trimming took off 6 bases at V and 5 bases at J, with 19 bases between the two ends. This CDR3 is built from 14 residues. This CDR3 reads CSAKFSRLYETQYF. CDR3 nucleotide sequence: TGCAGTGCGAAATTCTCCCGACTCTACGAGACCCAGTACTTC.

In this sample, this clonotype turned up many times. V gene TRBV29-1 combines with J gene TRBJ1-1, with 8 bases aligning to TRBD1. Germline-derived CDR1 and CDR2 are SQVTM and ANQGSEA. V lost 6 bases and J lost 4; bases outside the gene matches: 7. CDR3 size: 13 residues. The CDR3 coding sequence is TGCAGCGTCGGGACAGGCGAGGGCACTGAAGCTTTCTTT. Its translation: CSVGTGEGTEAFF. The full variable domain, with the rest looked up from reference TRBV29-1 and TRBJ1-1, is SAVISQKPSRDICQRGTSLTIQCQVDSQVTMMFWYRQQPGQSLTLIATANQGSEATYESGFVIDKFPISRPNLTFSTLTVSNMSPEDSSIYLCSVGTGEGTEAFFGQGTRLTVV.

This clonotype was observed at least ten times. The chain uses TRBV20-1 and TRBJ1-1, with no clear D. Germline CDR1 reads DFQATT; CDR2 reads SNEGSKA (reference sequence). The length of the CDR3 is 16 residues. V shed 0 bases and J shed 4 bases, with 18 bases lying between them. CDR3 loop: CSARDRVTRVRTEAFF. The DNA of the CDR3 is TGCAGTGCTAGAGATCGAGTAACTAGGGTGCGCACTGAAGCTTTCTTT.

Many counts were recorded for this clonotype. The chain uses TRBV27 and TRBJ2-7, with 9 nucleotides matching TRBD1. The germline V gene encodes CDR1 MNHEY and CDR2 SMNVEV (reference sequence). CDR3 length: 13 residues. The trim removed 6 bases at V and 3 bases at J, leaving 3 bases unmatched. The CDR3 DNA reads TGTGCCAGCAGGAGGACAGGGGACTACGAGCAGTACTTC. This codes for CASRRTGDYEQYF.

This clonotype was seen many times. This chain connects TRBV11-3 to TRBJ2-1; 12 nucleotides match TRBD2. Germline V gene lookup returns CDR1 SGHNT and CDR2 YENEEA. The ends lost 5 bases at V and 5 bases at J; junction bases unmatched: 10. This CDR3 spans 17 amino acids. CDR3 residues: CASSPYLAGGPHNEQFF. The CDR3 DNA sequence: TGTGCCAGCAGCCCCTACCTAGCGGGAGGGCCTCACAATGAGCAGTTCTTC.

The chain combines TRBV30 with TRBJ2-7, with 10 bases aligning to TRBD1. V lost 4 bases to trimming and J lost 3 bases; unmatched junction nucleotides: 6. The germline CDR1 and CDR2 sequences are GTSNPN and SVGIG (reference sequence). The length of the CDR3 is 14 residues. CDR3 DNA: TGTGCCTGGACAGTAGGACAGGGGGACTACGAGCAGTACTTC. Its protein is CAWTVGQGDYEQYF.

This clonotype was observed many times. The chain recombines TRBV11-2 with TRBJ2-5; TRBD2 agrees at 13 bases. Per the germline V gene, CDR1 is SGHAT and CDR2 is FQNNGV. There are 18 residues in the CDR3. Losses at the gene ends were 4 bases for V and 5 bases for J; bases not matched to a gene: 13. This chain's CDR3 is CASSSHTRTSGGRETQYF. The DNA for the CDR3 is TGTGCCAGCAGCTCCCACACTCGGACTAGCGGGGGAAGGGAGACCCAGTACTTC.

CDR3 sequence (DNA): TGCGCCAGCAGCTTAACTAGCGGGAGGGCTCCCGAGCAGTACTTC. Its translation: CASSLTSGRAPEQYF. The chain links TRBV5-1 to TRBJ2-7; 13 bases fit TRBD2. This CDR3 region has 15 residues. Germline trimming cut 2 bases from V and 6 bases from J; bases unmatched to any gene: 5. Germline V gene lookup returns CDR1 SGHRS and CDR2 YFSETQ.

This clonotype was detected many times. The chain recombines TRBV6-4 with TRBJ1-1, with D hard to call. This CDR3 is 13 amino acids long. V was pared by 6 bases and J by 3 bases, with 11 bases between. Germline V CDR1 and CDR2: MRHNA, SNTAGT. CDR3 sequence: CASSRERHTEAFF. Written as DNA, the CDR3 is TGTGCCAGCAGCCGAGAGAGGCACACTGAAGCTTTCTTT.

This clonotype was counted at least ten times. The CDR3 loop is CASSPGTGIYNEQFF. The CDR3 coding sequence is TGTGCCAGCTCCCCCGGGACAGGAATTTACAATGAGCAGTTCTTC. V gene TRBV18 combines with J gene TRBJ2-1; 8 nucleotides line up with TRBD1. Germline CDR1 KGHSH, CDR2 LQKENI. This CDR3 is built from 15 residues. Trimming removed 6 bases from V and 4 bases from J; junction bases left unmatched: 8.

This clonotype was observed at least ten times. Its ends do not fully match the called genes, so a read error is possible. The chain combines TRBV7-7 with TRBJ2-3, with a weak D call TRBD2 (6 bases). From germline, CDR1 is SSHAT and CDR2 FNYEAQ (reference sequence). There are 15 residues in the CDR3. The CDR3 spells CASSLGLASTDTQYF. CDR3 in DNA: TGTGCTAGCAGCTTAGGTCTAGCGAGCACAGATACGCAGTATTTT.